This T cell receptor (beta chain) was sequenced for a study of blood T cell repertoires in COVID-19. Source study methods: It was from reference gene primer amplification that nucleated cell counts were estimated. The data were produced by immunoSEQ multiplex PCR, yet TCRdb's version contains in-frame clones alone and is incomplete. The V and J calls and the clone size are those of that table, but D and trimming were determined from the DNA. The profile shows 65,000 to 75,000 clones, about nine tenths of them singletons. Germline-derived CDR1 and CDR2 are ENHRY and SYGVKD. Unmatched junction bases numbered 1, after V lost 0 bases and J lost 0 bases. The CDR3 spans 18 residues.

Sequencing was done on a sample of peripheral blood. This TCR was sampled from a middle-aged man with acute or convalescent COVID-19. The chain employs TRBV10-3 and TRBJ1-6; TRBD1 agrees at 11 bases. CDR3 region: CAISESGTGGSYNSPLHF. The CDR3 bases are TGTGCCATCAGTGAGTCCGGGACAGGGGGCTCCTATAATTCACCCCTCCACTTT.